This T cell receptor beta chain was captured by sequencing in a study of hypomethylating agent response in myelodysplastic syndrome (dated by TCRdb to the early 2020s). As for the study more broadly: Patients were treated with the hypomethylating agents azacitidine (most of the 11) or decitabine (3 of 11). Of the myelodysplastic syndrome patients in the cohort, nine or ten were male and 2 were female. Patients had a mean age of 72.2 +/- 6.3 years, and a diploid cytogenetic profile was the most common. TET2 was the most frequent mutation, present in about 50% of the 11 patients. Roughly six patients responded with complete response or hematologic improvement, and a few patients were non-responders. Response was defined as complete response or hematologic improvement, and any patient who met neither criterion was considered a non-responder.

Trimming at the junction amounts to 2 bases on V and 0 bases on J, and the germline ends lie 12 bases apart. From a lookup of the germline V gene, CDR1 and CDR2 are SGHRS and YFSETQ. The CDR3 runs 15 amino acids, cysteine and valine included. The read is trimmed to its CDR3 DNA, 45 bases read in frame from base 1. About this clone itself: Its antigen has not been determined. Base quality data are lacking; no much larger clone is found one base away.

Bulk bone marrow was analyzed, and T-cell subsets were not sorted. Bone marrow from 10 or so myelodysplastic syndrome patients was immunosequenced for TCR beta CDR3 regions before and after hypomethylating agent therapy. For longitudinal repertoire tracking, every patient provided one baseline bone marrow and two to three bone marrows collected at different post-treatment timepoints. Whole bone marrow served as the source for genomic DNA extraction, with DNA quality checked using TapeStation, NanoDrop OneC and PicoGreen assays. Results and caveats for the whole study, not just this receptor: Novel clonotypes were found to emerge more often in responders, whereas more contracted clonotypes were observed in non-responders after treatment. Healthy control donors were not age-matched to MDS patients, which could have impacted the MDS versus healthy comparison. Only approximately 12 patients were analyzed, so the study cohort was small. Possible recognition of novel MDS antigens by the shared GLIPH2 clusters was not confirmed, and experimental validation of that possible recognition is needed. Richness, rarefaction diversity and clonality did not change significantly after hypomethylating agent treatment, across all patients or within response groups.

The library came from the immunoSEQ multiplex PCR assay. Sequencing was run at survey resolution with two replicates of approximately 200 ng each, for a total of roughly 400 ng of DNA per sample. The hsTCRB kit detected rearranged TCRB sequences in genomic DNA using multiplex PCR primers targeting V and J genes. The first PCR used the QIAGEN Multiplex PCR Kit for approximately 33 cycles to amplify the CDR3 region. A second PCR of roughly 8 cycles attached sample barcodes and Illumina adapters to each replicate. Pooled libraries were quantified with a QuantStudio 6 and the KAPA library quantification kit. About 16 pM of pooled libraries went onto an Illumina MiSeq for sequencing, using single-end reads of 156 cycles plus an index read of 15 cycles. Per the authors' processing: VDJdb annotation flagged 1.5% to 2% of around 160,000 unique clonotypes as previously reported viral-epitope-specific. The immunoSEQ Data Assistant and immunoSEQ Analyzer turned the raw reads into TCRB repertoires that were normalized and annotated. Clonotypes were analyzed with BioAnalyzer and version 0.6.5 of the immunarch R package. Richness was estimated after downsampling every repertoire to the clone count of the smallest repertoire. Clonotypes were classified as expanded, contracted or novel by Fisher's exact tests, with novel defined as zero frequency before treatment. Significantly changed CDR3 beta sequences were clustered with GLIPH2 at simulation_depth=1000 and kmer_min_depth=3, and CDR3s shorter than five residues were left out. TCRdb took over this immuneACCESS table, retaining in-frame rearrangements with V and J assigned. Such tables are incomplete; in checked studies, under half of the missing clones stem from an unresolved V gene, and the remainder is unexplained. V and J calls and clone size are those listed in that table; D and trimming were worked out from the DNA. The sample table records around 6,600 clones; approximately 84% of these occur just once. In total, the top ten clones hold approximately 9.9% of the sample.

This clonotype was sampled from a human donor with myelodysplastic syndrome. The V and J segments used are TRBV5-1 and TRBJ2-7; no D gene call is confident. Sequenced material: bone marrow, taken before or after starting hypomethylating agent treatment for myelodysplastic syndrome (not recorded which). The CDR3 region: CASSLNAGSSYEQYV. The nucleotide sequence is given as TGCGCCAGCAGCTTAAACGCCGGCAGCTCCTACGAGCAGTACGTC.